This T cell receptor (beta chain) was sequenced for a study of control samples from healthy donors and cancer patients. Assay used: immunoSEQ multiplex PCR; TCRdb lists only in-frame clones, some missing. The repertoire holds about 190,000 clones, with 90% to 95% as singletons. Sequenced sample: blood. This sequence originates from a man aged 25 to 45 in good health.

The CDR3 loop is CASSLGLTGREGYEQYF. CDR3 nucleotides: TGTGCCAGCAGCTTAGGCCTAACCGGGCGAGAGGGCTACGAGCAGTACTTC. The chain links TRBV13 to TRBJ2-7; maybe TRBD2 (5 bases). This CDR3 is 17 amino acids long. The V end lost 0 bases, the J end lost 3 bases, and 18 bases lay between the germline ends. Germline CDR1 PRHDT, CDR2 FYEKMQ (reference sequence).